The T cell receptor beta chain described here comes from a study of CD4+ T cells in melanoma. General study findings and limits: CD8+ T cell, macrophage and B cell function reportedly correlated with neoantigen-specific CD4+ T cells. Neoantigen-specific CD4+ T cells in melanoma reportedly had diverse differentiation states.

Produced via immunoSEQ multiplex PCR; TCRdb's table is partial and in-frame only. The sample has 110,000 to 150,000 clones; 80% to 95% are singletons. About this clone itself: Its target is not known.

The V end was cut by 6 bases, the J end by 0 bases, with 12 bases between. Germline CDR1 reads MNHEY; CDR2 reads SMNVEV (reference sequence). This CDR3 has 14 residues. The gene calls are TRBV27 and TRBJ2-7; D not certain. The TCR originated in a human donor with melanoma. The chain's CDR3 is CASRSAFSSYEQYF. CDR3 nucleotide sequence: TGTGCCAGCAGGTCGGCCTTTAGCTCCTACGAGCAGTACTTC.